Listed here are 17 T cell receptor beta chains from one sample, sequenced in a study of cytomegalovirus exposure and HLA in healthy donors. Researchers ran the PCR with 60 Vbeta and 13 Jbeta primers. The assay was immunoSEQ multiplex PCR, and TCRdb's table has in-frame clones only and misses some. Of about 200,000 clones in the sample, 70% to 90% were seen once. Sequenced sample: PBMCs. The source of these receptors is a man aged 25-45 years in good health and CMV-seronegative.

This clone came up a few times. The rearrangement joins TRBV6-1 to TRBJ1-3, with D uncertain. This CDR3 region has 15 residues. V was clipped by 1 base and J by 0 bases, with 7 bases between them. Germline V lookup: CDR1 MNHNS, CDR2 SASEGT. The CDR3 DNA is TGTGCCAGCAGTGAAGGAGGTGGCTCTGGAAACACCATATATTTT. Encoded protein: CASSEGGGSGNTIYF.

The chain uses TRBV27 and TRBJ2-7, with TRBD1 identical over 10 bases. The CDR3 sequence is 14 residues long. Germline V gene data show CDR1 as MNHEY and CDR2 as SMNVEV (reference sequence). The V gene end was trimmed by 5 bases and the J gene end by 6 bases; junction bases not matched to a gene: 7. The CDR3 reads CASSHLTGGIEQYF. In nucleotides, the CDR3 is TGTGCCAGCAGTCACCTGACAGGGGGCATCGAGCAGTACTTC.

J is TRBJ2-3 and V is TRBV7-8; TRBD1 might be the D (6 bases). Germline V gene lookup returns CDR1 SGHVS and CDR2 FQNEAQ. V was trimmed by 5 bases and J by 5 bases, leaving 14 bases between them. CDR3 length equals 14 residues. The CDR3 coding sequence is TGTGCCAGCAGCCGGACAGTCTCCGAAGATACGCAGTATTTT. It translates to CASSRTVSEDTQYF.

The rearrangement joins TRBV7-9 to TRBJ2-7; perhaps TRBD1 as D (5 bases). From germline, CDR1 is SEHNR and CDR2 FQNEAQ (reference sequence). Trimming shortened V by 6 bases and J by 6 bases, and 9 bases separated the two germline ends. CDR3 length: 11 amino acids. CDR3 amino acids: CASRQGPEQYF. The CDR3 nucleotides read TGTGCCAGCAGGCAGGGTCCCGAGCAGTACTTC.

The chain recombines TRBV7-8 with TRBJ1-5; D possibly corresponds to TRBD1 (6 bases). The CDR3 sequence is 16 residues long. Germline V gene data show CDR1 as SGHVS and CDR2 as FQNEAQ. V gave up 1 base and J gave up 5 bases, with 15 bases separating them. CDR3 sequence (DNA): TGTGCCAGCAGCTTAGAGGGTCAGGGGTTCTATCAGCCCCAGCATTTT. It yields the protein CASSLEGQGFYQPQHF. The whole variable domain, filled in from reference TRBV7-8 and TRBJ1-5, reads GAGVSQSPRYKVAKRGQDVALRCDPISGHVSLFWYQQALGQGPEFLTYFQNEAQLDKSGLPSDRFFAERPEGSVSTLKIQRTQQEDSAVYLCASSLEGQGFYQPQHFGDGTRLSIL.

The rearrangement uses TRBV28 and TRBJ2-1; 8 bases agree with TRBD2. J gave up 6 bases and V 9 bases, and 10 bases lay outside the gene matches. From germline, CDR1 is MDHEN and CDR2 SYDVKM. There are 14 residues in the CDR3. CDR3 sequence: CASSLAGLRNEQFF. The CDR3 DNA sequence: TGTGCCAGTAGTCTAGCGGGCTTACGCAATGAGCAGTTCTTC.

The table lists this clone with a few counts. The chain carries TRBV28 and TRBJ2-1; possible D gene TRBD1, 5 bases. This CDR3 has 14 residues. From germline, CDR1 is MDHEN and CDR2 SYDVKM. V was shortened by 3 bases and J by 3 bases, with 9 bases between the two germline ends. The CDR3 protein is CASSFPDSYNEQFF. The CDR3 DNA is TGTGCCAGCAGTTTTCCCGACAGCTACAATGAGCAGTTCTTC.

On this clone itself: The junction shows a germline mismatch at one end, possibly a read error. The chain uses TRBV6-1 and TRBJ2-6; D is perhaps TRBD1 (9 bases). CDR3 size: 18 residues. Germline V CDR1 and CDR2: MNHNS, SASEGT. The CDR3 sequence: CASSGGTGQLGGASVLTF. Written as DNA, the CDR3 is TGTGCCAGCAGTGGGGGGACAGGGCAGCTCGGGGGGGCCAGCGTCCTGACTTTC.

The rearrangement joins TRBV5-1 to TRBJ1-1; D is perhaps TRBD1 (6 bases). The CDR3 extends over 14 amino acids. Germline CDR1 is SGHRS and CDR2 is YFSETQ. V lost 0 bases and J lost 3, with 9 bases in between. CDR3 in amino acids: CASSLVAGDTEAFF. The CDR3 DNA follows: TGCGCCAGCAGCTTGGTCGCAGGGGACACTGAAGCTTTCTTT.

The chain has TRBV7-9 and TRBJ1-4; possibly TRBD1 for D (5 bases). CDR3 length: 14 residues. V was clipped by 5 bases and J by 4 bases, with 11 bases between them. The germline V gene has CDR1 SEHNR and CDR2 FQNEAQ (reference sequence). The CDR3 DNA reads TGTGCCAGCAGCCGCGGGGCCCGTAATGAAAAACTGTTTTTT. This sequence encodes CASSRGARNEKLFF.

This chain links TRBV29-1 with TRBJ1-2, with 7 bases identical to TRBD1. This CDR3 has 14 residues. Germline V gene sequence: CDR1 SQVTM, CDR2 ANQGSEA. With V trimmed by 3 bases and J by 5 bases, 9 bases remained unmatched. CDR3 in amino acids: CSVEPQGIVYGYTF. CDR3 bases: TGCAGCGTTGAGCCACAGGGGATCGTGTATGGCTACACCTTC.

Written as DNA, the CDR3 is TGCAGCGTTGGCGACAGGGTAGGAGGGACCCAGTACTTC. This translates into CSVGDRVGGTQYF. The V gene is TRBV29-1, the J gene TRBJ2-5; TRBD1 aligns across 7 bases. This CDR3 comprises 13 residues. V shed 4 bases, J shed 7 bases, and the junction held 9 bases outside the gene matches. In germline, CDR1 is SQVTM, CDR2 ANQGSEA.

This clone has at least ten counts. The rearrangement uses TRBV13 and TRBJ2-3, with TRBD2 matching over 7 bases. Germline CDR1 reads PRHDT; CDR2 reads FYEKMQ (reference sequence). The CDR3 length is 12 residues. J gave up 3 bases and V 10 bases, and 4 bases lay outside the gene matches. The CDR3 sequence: CATLGGTDTQYF. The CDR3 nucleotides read TGTGCCACCCTCGGGGGGACAGATACGCAGTATTTT. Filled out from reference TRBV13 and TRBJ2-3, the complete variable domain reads AAGVIQSPRHLIKEKRETATLKCYPIPRHDTVYWYQQGPGQDPQFLISFYEKMQSDKGSIPDRFSAQQFSDYHSELNMSSLELGDSALYFCATLGGTDTQYFGPGTRLTVL.

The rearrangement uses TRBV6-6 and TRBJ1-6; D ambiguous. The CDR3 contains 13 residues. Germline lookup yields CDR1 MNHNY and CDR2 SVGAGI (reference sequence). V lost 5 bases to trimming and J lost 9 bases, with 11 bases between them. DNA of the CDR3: TGTGCCAGCAGTGCAGACTTGAGTTCACCCCTCCACTTT. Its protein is CASSADLSSPLHF.

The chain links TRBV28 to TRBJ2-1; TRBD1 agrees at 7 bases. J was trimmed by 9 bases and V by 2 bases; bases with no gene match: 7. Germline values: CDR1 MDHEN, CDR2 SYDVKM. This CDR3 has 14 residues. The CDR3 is CASSLVQGLAEQFF. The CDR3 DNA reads TGTGCCAGCAGTTTAGTACAGGGGCTCGCTGAGCAGTTCTTC. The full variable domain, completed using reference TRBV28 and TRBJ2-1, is DVKVTQSSRYLVKRTGEKVFLECVQDMDHENMFWYRQDPGLGLRLIYFSYDVKMKEKGDIPEGYSVSREKKERFSLILESASTNQTSMYLCASSLVQGLAEQFFGPGTRLTVL.

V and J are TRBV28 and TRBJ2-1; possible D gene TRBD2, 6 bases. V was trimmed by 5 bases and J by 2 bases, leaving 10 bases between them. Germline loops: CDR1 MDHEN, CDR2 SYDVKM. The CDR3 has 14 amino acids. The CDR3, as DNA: TGTGCCAGCAGTGTCCGGGGGACCTACAATGAGCAGTTCTTC. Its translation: CASSVRGTYNEQFF.

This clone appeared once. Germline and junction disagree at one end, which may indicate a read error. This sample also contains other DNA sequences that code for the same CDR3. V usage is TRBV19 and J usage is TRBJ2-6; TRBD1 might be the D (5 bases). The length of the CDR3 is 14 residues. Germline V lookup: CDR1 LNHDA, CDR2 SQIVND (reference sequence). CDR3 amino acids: CASSGSSGASVLTF. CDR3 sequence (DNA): TGTGCCAGTAGTGGCAGCTCTGGGGCCAGCGTCCTGACTTTC.